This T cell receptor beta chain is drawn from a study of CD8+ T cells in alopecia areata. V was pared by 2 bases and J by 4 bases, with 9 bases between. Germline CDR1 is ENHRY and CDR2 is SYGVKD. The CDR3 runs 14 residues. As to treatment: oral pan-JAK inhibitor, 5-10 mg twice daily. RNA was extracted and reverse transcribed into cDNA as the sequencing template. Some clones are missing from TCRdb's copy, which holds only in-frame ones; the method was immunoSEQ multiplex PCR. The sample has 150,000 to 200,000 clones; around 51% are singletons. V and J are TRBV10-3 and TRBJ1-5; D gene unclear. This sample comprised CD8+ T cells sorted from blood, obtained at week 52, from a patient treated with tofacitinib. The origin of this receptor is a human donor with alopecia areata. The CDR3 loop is CAISEGVGNQPQHF. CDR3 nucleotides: TGTGCCATCAGTGAGGGGGTTGGTAATCAGCCCCAGCATTTT.